The T cell receptor beta chain under discussion was sequenced for a study of cytomegalovirus exposure and HLA in healthy donors. Produced via immunoSEQ multiplex PCR; TCRdb's table is partial and in-frame only. This table holds some 200,000 clones, about 89% found once. This CDR3 is 16 amino acids long. CDR1 is SGHRS and CDR2 is YFSETQ in the germline V gene. V lost 0 bases and J lost 6, with 13 bases in between. Sample: PBMCs. The chain recombines TRBV5-1 with TRBJ1-6; D not resolved. The TCR was taken from a woman between 18 and 29 years old in good health and CMV-seronegative. The DNA for the CDR3 is TGCGCCAGCAGCTTGGCGGGAGGGCTTGCTAATTCACCCCTCCACTTT. It specifies CASSLAGGLANSPLHF. The full variable domain, completed using reference TRBV5-1 and TRBJ1-6, is KAGVTQTPRYLIKTRGQQVTLSCSPISGHRSVSWYQQTPGQGLQFLFEYFSETQRNKGNFPGRFSGRQFSNSRSEMNVSTLELGDSALYLCASSLAGGLANSPLHFGNGTRLTVT.